This T cell receptor beta chain was retrieved from a study of blood T cell repertoires in COVID-19. TCRdb's copy holds only in-frame clones and misses some; the assay was immunoSEQ multiplex PCR. The sample has hundreds of thousands of clones; around 86% are singletons. The CDR3 runs to 13 residues. Germline V gives CDR1 GTSNPN, CDR2 SVGIG (reference sequence). Trimming took off 0 bases at V and 5 bases at J, with 10 bases between the two ends. Participants were aged about 18 to 100 years from roughly 26 US areas. Sequencing was carried out using PBMCs or T cells enriched from blood (not recorded which). The TCR was taken from a woman in her thirties or forties with acute COVID-19. The chain is built from TRBV30 and TRBJ1-1; possible D gene TRBD1, 5 bases. CDR3 sequence reads: CAWSVSRATEAFF. The CDR3 nucleotides read TGTGCCTGGAGTGTTTCCAGGGCAACTGAAGCTTTCTTT.